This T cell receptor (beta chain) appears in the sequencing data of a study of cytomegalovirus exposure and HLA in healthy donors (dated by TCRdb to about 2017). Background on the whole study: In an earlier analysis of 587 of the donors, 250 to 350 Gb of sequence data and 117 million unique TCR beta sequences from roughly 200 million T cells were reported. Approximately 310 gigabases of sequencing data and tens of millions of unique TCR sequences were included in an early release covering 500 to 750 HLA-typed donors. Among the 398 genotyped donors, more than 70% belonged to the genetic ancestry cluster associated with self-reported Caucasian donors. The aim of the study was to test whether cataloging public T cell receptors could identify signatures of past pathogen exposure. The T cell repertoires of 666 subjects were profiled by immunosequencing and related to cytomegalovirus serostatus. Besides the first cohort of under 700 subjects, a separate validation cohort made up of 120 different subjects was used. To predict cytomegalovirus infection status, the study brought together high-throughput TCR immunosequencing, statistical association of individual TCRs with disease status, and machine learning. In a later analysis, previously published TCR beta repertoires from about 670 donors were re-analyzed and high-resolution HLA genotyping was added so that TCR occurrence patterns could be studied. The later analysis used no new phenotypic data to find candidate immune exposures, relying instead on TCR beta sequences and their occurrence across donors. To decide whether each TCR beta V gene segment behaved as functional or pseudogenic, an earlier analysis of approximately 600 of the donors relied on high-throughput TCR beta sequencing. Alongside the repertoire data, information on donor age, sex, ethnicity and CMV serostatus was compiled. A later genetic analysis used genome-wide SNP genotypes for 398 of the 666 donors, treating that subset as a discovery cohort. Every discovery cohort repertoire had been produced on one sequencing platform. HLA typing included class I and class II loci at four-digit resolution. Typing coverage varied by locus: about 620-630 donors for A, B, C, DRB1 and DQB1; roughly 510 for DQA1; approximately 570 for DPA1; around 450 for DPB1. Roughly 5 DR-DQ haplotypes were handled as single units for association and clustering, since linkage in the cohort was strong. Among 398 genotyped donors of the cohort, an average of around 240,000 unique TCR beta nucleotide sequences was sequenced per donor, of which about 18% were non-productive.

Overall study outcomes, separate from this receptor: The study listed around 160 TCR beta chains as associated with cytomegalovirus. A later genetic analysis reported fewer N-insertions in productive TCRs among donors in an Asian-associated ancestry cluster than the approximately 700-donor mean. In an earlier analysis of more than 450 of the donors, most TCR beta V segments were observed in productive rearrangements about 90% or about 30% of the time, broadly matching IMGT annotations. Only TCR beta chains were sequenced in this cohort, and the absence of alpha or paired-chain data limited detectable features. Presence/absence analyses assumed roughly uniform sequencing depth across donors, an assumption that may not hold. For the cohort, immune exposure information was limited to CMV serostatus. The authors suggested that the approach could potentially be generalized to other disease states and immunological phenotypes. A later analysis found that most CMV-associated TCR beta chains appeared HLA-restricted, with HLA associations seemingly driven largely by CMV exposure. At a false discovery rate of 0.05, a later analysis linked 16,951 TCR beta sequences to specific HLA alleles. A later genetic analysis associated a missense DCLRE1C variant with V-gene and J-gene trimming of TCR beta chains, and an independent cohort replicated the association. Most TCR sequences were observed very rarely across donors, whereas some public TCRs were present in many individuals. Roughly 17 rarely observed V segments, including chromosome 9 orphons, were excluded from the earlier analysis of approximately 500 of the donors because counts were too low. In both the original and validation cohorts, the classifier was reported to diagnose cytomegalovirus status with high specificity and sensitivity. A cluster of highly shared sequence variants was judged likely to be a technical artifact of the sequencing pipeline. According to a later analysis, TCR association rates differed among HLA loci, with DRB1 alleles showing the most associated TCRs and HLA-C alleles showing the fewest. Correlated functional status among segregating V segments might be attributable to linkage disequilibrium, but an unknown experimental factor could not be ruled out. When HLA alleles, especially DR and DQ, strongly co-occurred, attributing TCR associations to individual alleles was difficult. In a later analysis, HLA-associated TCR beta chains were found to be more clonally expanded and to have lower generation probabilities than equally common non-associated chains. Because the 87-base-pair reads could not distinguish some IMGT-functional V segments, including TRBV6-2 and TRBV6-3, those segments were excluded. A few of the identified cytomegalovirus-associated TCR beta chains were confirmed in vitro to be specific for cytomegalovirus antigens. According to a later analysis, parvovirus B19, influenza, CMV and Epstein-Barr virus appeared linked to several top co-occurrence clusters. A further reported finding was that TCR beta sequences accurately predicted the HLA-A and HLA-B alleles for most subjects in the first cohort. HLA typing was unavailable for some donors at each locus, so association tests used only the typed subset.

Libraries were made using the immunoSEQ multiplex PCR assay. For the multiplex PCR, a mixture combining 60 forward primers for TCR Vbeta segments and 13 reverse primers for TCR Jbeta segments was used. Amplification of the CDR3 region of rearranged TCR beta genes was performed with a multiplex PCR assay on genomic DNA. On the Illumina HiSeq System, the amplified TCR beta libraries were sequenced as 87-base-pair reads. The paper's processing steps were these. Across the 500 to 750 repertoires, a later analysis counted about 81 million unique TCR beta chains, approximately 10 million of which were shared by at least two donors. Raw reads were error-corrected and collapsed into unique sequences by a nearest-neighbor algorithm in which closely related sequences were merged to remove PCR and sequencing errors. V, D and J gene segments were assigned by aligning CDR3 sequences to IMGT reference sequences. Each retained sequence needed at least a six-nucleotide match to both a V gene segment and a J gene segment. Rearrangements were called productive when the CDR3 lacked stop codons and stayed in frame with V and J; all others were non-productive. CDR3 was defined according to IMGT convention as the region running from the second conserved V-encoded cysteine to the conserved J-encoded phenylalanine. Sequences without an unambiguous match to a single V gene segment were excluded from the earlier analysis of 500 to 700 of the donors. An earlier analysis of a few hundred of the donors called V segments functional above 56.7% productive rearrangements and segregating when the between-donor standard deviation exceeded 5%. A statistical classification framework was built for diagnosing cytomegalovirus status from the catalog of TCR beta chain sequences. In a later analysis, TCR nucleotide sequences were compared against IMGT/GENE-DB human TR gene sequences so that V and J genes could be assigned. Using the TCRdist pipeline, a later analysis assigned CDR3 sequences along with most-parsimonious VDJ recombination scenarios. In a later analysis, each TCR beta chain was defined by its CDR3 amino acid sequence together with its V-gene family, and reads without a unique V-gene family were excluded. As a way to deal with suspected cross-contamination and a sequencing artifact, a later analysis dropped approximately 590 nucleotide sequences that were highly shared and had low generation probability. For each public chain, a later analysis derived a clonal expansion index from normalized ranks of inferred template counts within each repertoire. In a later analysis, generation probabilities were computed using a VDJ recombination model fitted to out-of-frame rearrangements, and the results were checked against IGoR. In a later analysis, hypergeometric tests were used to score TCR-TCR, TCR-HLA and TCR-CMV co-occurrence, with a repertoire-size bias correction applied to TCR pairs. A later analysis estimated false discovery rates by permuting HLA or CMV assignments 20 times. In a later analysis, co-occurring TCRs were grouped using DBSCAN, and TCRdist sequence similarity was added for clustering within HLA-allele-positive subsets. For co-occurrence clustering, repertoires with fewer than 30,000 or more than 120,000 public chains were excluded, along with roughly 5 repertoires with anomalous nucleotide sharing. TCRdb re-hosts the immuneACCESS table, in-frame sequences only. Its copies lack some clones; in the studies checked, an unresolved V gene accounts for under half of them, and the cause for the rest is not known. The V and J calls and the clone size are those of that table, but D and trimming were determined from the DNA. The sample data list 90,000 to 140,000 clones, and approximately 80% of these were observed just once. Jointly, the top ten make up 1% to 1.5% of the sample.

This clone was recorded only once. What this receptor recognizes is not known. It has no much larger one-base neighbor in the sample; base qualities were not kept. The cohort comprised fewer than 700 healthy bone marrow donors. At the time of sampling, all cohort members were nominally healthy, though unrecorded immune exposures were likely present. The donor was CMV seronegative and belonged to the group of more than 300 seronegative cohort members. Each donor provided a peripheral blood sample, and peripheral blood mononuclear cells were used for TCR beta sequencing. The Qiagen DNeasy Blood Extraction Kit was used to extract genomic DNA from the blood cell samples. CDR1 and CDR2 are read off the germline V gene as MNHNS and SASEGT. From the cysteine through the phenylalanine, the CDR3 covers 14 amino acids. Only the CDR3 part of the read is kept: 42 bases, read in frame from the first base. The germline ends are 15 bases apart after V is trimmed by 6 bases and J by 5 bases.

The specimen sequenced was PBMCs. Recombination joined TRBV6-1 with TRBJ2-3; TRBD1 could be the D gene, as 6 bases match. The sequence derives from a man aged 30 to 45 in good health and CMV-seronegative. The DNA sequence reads TGTGCCAGCAGCGCGACCGAGGGGGTAGATACGCAGTATTTT. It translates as CASSATEGVDTQYF.